Shown below are 23 T cell receptor beta chains from a single sample sequenced in a study of blood T cell repertoires in COVID-19. Some clones are missing from TCRdb's copy, which holds only in-frame ones; the method was immunoSEQ multiplex PCR. This table holds 300,000 to 400,000 clones, approximately 86% found once. Source material: peripheral blood. The receptors were gathered from a woman aged 55-75 years with COVID-19, enrolled during active disease.

V and J are TRBV6-6 and TRBJ2-7; 13 nucleotides match TRBD2. There are 19 residues in the CDR3. V trimming: 5 bases; J trimming: 4 bases; junction bases outside the gene matches: 17. Germline loops: CDR1 MNHNY, CDR2 SVGAGI (reference sequence). This chain's CDR3 is CASSPIILAGGPKGYEQYF. CDR3 coding DNA: TGTGCCAGCAGTCCCATAATACTAGCGGGGGGGCCTAAAGGGTACGAGCAGTACTTC.

The genes are TRBV3-1 (or the pseudogene TRBV3-2) and TRBJ2-6; 7 bases are shared with TRBD1. Germline V gene sequence: CDR1 LGHDT, CDR2 YNNKEL (reference sequence). The CDR3 consists of 16 residues. V was pared by 0 bases and J by 4 bases, with 3 bases of the junction left unmatched. CDR3 nucleotide sequence: TGTGCCAGCAGCCAAGAGACAGGGTCAGGGGCCAACGTCCTGACTTTC. Encoded protein: CASSQETGSGANVLTF.

The chain combines TRBV7-6 with TRBJ1-1, with a possible D match to TRBD1 (6 bases). The CDR3 contains 15 residues. Germline CDR1 and CDR2: SGHVS and FNYEAQ. The ends were cut back, 5 bases at V and 4 bases at J, with 17 bases in the middle. The CDR3 DNA reads TGTGCCAGCAGCATGGACAGTGGGGCGGGCACTGAAGCTTTCTTT. This codes for CASSMDSGAGTEAFF.

This clone came up once. The chain joins TRBV19 to TRBJ1-2; 10 bases map to TRBD1. Germline V lookup: CDR1 LNHDA, CDR2 SQIVND (reference sequence). The ends lost 8 bases at V and 5 bases at J; junction bases unmatched: 8. The CDR3 is 14 residues long. The CDR3 protein is CASWTGGFSYGYTF. The CDR3 DNA follows: TGTGCCAGTTGGACAGGGGGTTTCTCATATGGCTACACCTTC.

The chain uses TRBV19 and TRBJ2-1; 8 positions agree with TRBD1. The CDR3 runs to 15 residues. Germline V gives CDR1 LNHDA, CDR2 SQIVND (reference sequence). V dropped 4 bases and J dropped 2; count of bases not matched to a gene: 4. CDR3 amino acids: CASSTQGATYNEQFF. Here the CDR3 DNA reads TGTGCCAGTAGTACCCAGGGGGCCACCTACAATGAGCAGTTCTTC.

Comments on this clone: A much larger clone sits a single nucleotide away, making a read error possible. Other nucleotide sequences in the sample specify the same CDR3. This rearrangement joins TRBV5-1 to TRBJ1-1, with D unresolved. The V gene lost 0 bases and the J gene lost 1 base, with 4 bases spanning the gap. This CDR3 spans 13 amino acids. CDR1 and CDR2 (germline): SGHRS, YFSETQ. The CDR3 sequence: CASSLAGNTEAFF. Here the CDR3 DNA reads TGCGCCAGCAGCTTGGCCGGGAACACTGAAGCTTTCTTT.

The chain has TRBV30 and TRBJ1-1; weak D call: TRBD1 (5 bases). V gave up 5 bases and J gave up 1 base, with 8 bases separating them. The CDR3 extends over 12 amino acids. Germline V gene sequence: CDR1 GTSNPN, CDR2 SVGIG (reference sequence). For the CDR3, the DNA is TGTGCCTGGGGGGGGAGGAACACTGAAGCTTTCTTT. Residues: CAWGGRNTEAFF.

The genes are TRBV27 and TRBJ2-1, with 10 bases lining up with TRBD2. The germline V gene has CDR1 MNHEY and CDR2 SMNVEV (reference sequence). CDR3 length: 18 amino acids. V shed 4 bases and J 1 base; nucleotides not matched to a gene: 10. The CDR3: CASSSGWTSGGSYNEQFF. In DNA, the CDR3 is TGTGCCAGCAGTTCCGGGTGGACTAGCGGAGGTTCCTACAATGAGCAGTTCTTC.

This clone was seen a handful of times. The rearrangement uses TRBV10-1 and TRBJ1-6; the D is unclear. Germline V gene sequence: CDR1 WNHNN, CDR2 SYGVQD (reference sequence). This CDR3 is 13 amino acids long. V was trimmed by 3 bases and J by 9 bases, leaving 9 bases between them. Here the CDR3 reads CASSEAGGSPLHF. CDR3 DNA: TGCGCCAGCAGTGAAGCCGGCGGTTCACCCCTCCACTTT.

The chain links TRBV18 to TRBJ2-3; D call uncertain. In germline, CDR1 is KGHSH, CDR2 LQKENI. V was cut by 2 bases and J by 2 bases, with 14 bases left in between. CDR3 length: 16 amino acids. For the CDR3, the DNA is TGTGCCAGCTCACCAAGCCCGCCCGGAGTCACAGATACGCAGTATTTT. It yields the protein CASSPSPPGVTDTQYF.

In DNA form, the CDR3 reads TGCAGCGTTGGACAGGGTCTTGACTATGGCTACACCTTC. This translates into CSVGQGLDYGYTF. The chain joins TRBV29-1 to TRBJ1-2, with 7 positions matching TRBD1. The CDR3 consists of 13 residues. Germline loops: CDR1 SQVTM, CDR2 ANQGSEA. V shed 4 bases and J 3 bases; nucleotides not matched to a gene: 5. The full variable domain, its missing parts supplied by reference TRBV29-1 and TRBJ1-2, is SAVISQKPSRDICQRGTSLTIQCQVDSQVTMMFWYRQQPGQSLTLIATANQGSEATYESGFVIDKFPISRPNLTFSTLTVSNMSPEDSSIYLCSVGQGLDYGYTFGSGTRLTVV.

The gene calls are TRBV6-5 and TRBJ1-2; 8 nucleotides agree with TRBD1. This CDR3 contains 14 residues. Germline loops: CDR1 MNHEY, CDR2 SVGAGI. The V gene end was trimmed by 5 bases and the J gene end by 7 bases; junction bases not matched to a gene: 9. The CDR3 here is CASSRTGQNGGYTF. The DNA of the CDR3 is TGTGCCAGCAGTCGGACAGGGCAGAACGGTGGCTACACCTTC.

This clone was picked up many times. CDR3 sequence: CASSRVLGGEYEQYF. As DNA, the CDR3 is TGTGCCAGCAGCCGCGTTCTGGGGGGAGAATACGAGCAGTACTTC. The chain recombines TRBV11-2 with TRBJ2-7; D is perhaps TRBD2 (6 bases). Per germline, CDR1 SGHAT and CDR2 FQNNGV. Between the trimmed V and J ends, which lost 5 bases and 4 bases, there was a span of 18 bases. The CDR3 has 15 amino acids.

This sequence joins TRBV7-9 and TRBJ1-5; possible D gene TRBD1, 5 bases. There are 13 residues in the CDR3. The V gene lost 5 bases and the J gene lost 6 bases, with 11 bases spanning the gap. CDR1 SEHNR and CDR2 FQNEAQ come from the germline V gene (reference sequence). The CDR3 sequence is CASSPTVGQPQHF. The CDR3 coding sequence is TGTGCCAGCAGCCCGACAGTGGGTCAGCCCCAGCATTTT.

The chain carries TRBV5-8 and TRBJ1-4; 9 bases are a match to TRBD1. Germline lookup yields CDR1 SGHTS and CDR2 YDEGEE. The CDR3 has 16 amino acids. V was clipped by 5 bases and J by 12 bases; unmatched bases: 17. The CDR3 DNA reads as TGTGCCAGCAGTTACCGGGACAGGGCATTGGTGAGGGAACTGTTTTTT. Protein product: CASSYRDRALVRELFF.

The rearrangement links TRBV4-1 to TRBJ1-6; D gene uncertain. Germline values: CDR1 MGHRA, CDR2 YSYEKL. The CDR3 extends over 14 amino acids. Trimming cost V 6 bases and J 7 bases, with 13 bases left between them. The DNA of the CDR3 is TGCGCCAGCAGGAGGGTGGAGGACAATTCACCCCTCCACTTT. It is translated as CASRRVEDNSPLHF.

This clone occurred once. The chain links TRBV3-1 (or the pseudogene TRBV3-2) to TRBJ1-1; 11 nucleotides match TRBD1. The V gene end was trimmed by 4 bases and the J gene end by 4 bases; junction bases not matched to a gene: 8. Germline V gene data show CDR1 as LGHDT and CDR2 as YNNKEL (reference sequence). The CDR3 sequence is 16 residues long. CDR3 loop: CASSPNMGTGGTEAFF. CDR3 DNA: TGTGCCAGCAGCCCCAATATGGGGACAGGGGGCACTGAAGCTTTCTTT.

This rearrangement joins TRBV7-7 to TRBJ2-5; tentatively, D is TRBD1 (6 bases). This CDR3 has 15 amino acids. Looked up from germline, CDR1 is SSHAT and CDR2 is FNYEAQ (reference sequence). V dropped 1 base and J dropped 2 bases, with 11 bases sitting between them. The CDR3 sequence: CASSLGGGPQETQYF. In DNA form, the CDR3 reads TGTGCCAGCAGCTTAGGAGGGGGTCCGCAAGAGACCCAGTACTTC.

The V call is TRBV5-1, the J call TRBJ2-6; perhaps TRBD2 as D (6 bases). Trimming removed 2 bases at V and 4 bases at J, with 10 bases between. Germline V gene sequence: CDR1 SGHRS, CDR2 YFSETQ. The CDR3 is 15 amino acids. The CDR3 region is CASSFAGLGANVLTF. CDR3 coding DNA: TGCGCCAGCAGCTTCGCGGGGCTCGGGGCCAACGTCCTGACTTTC.

The chain has TRBV5-1 and TRBJ2-1, with 8 bases matching TRBD1. V gave up 1 base and J gave up 3 bases; unmatched junction bases: 3. The CDR3 runs 15 residues. The germline V gene has CDR1 SGHRS and CDR2 YFSETQ. CDR3 residues: CASSLTGTGYNEQFF. As DNA, the CDR3 is TGCGCCAGCAGCTTGACCGGGACAGGCTACAATGAGCAGTTCTTC. Based on the CDR3 plus reference TRBV5-1 and TRBJ2-1, the full variable domain is KAGVTQTPRYLIKTRGQQVTLSCSPISGHRSVSWYQQTPGQGLQFLFEYFSETQRNKGNFPGRFSGRQFSNSRSEMNVSTLELGDSALYLCASSLTGTGYNEQFFGPGTRLTVL.

The chain couples TRBV6-2 or TRBV6-3 to TRBJ1-2; 9 positions match TRBD1. CDR1 is MNHEY, CDR2 SVGEGT, per germline. Losses at the gene ends were 6 bases for V and 3 bases for J; bases not matched to a gene: 2. The CDR3 is 13 amino acids. This chain's CDR3 is CASSRTGDYGYTF. The CDR3 DNA reads TGTGCCAGCAGCCGGACAGGGGACTATGGCTACACCTTC.

This clone has only a few counts. The chain links TRBV6-5 to TRBJ1-2, with TRBD1 as a possible D gene (6 bases). This CDR3 spans 15 amino acids. From germline, CDR1 is MNHEY and CDR2 SVGAGI. Trimming removed 0 bases at V and 6 bases at J, with 14 bases between. CDR3: CASSYSNRAGDGYTF. The CDR3 DNA follows: TGTGCCAGCAGTTACTCTAACCGGGCAGGGGATGGCTACACCTTC.

The rearrangement joins TRBV9 to TRBJ2-6; TRBD1 matches at 9 bases. The CDR3 is 18 residues long. Germline V gene data show CDR1 as SGDLS and CDR2 as YYNGEE. Losses at the gene ends were 6 bases for V and 4 bases for J; bases not matched to a gene: 14. CDR3 nucleotide sequence: TGTGCCAGCACTCGCCGGGACAGGGCCGGTAGAGGGGCCAACGTCCTGACTTTC. It is translated as CASTRRDRAGRGANVLTF. Full variable domain (outside the CDR3, taken from reference TRBV9 and TRBJ2-6): DSGVTQTPKHLITATGQRVTLRCSPRSGDLSVYWYQQSLDQGLQFLIQYYNGEERAKGNILERFSAQQFPDLHSELNLSSLELGDSALYFCASTRRDRAGRGANVLTFGAGSRLTVL.